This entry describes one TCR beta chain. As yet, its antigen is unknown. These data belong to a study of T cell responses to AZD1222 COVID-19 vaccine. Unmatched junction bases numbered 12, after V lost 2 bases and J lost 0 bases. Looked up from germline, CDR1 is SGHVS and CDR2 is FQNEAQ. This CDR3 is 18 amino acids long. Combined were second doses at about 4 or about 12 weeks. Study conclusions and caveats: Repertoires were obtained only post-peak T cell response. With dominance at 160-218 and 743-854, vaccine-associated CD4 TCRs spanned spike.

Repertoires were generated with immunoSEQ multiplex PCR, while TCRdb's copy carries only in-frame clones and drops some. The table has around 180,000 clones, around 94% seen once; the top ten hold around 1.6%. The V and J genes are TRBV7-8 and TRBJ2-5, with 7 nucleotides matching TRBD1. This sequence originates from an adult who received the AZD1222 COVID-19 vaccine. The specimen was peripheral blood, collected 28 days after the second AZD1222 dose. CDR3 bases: TGTGCCAGCAGCTTAACGTACCCGGGACAGATTTACCAAGAGACCCAGTACTTC. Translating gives CASSLTYPGQIYQETQYF.